This section outlines one TCR beta chain sequence together with its context. The antigen is unknown. The CDR3 contains 15 residues. Per the germline V gene, CDR1 is SNHLY and CDR2 is FYNNEI. Deletions cut 7 bases from V and 2 bases from J, with 15 bases between. This entry is derived from a study of cytomegalovirus exposure and HLA in healthy donors. The study ran its PCR with 60 Vbeta and 13 Jbeta primers. Libraries were prepared by immunoSEQ multiplex PCR; TCRdb keeps only in-frame clonotypes and omits some of them. The sample yields 200,000 to 250,000 clones, approximately 80% seen once. Study-wide results and caveats: Some segments of the V type, notably TRBV6-2 and TRBV6-3, were excluded as indistinguishable. In an earlier analysis, most TCR beta V segments were productive about 90% or about 30% of the time. In presence/absence analyses, roughly uniform sequencing depth across donors was assumed. Usually a TCR sequence was rare, but some public TCRs were found in many donors.

Sample: PBMCs. The chain links TRBV2 to TRBJ2-1, with a tentative D call TRBD2 (6 bases). The clonotype comes from a male donor in good health and CMV-seronegative. Written as DNA, the CDR3 is TGTGCCAGCATACTGACGGGAGTACCCTACAATGAGCAGTTCTTC. It encodes CASILTGVPYNEQFF.